Below are 3 T cell receptor beta chains sequenced from a single sample in a study of cytotoxic CD8 clonotypes in ibrutinib-treated CLL. Assay used: immunoSEQ multiplex PCR; TCRdb lists only in-frame clones, some missing. The sample records 150,000 to 200,000 clones, about four fifths being singletons. The sequencing here drew on PBMCs, taken after 12 months of ibrutinib treatment. The receptor set was obtained from a human donor with chronic lymphocytic leukemia.

The table lists this clone with a count of one. The chain uses TRBV28 and TRBJ1-1; D is unresolved. CDR1 MDHEN and CDR2 SYDVKM come from the germline V gene. The CDR3 has 14 residues. V was trimmed by 2 bases and J by 1 base, leaving 8 bases between them. The CDR3 loop reads CASSLGTANTEAFF. The CDR3 nucleotides are TGTGCCAGCAGTTTAGGAACAGCGAACACTGAAGCTTTCTTT.

On this clone itself: The junction does not match germline at one end; this may be a read error. V usage is TRBV4-1 and J usage is TRBJ2-7; D perhaps matches TRBD2 (5 bases). The CDR3 length is 14 residues. Per the germline V gene, CDR1 is MGHRA and CDR2 is YSYEKL. The CDR3 loop reads CASSRGELSYEQYF. The DNA of the CDR3 is TGTGCCAGTAGCCGTGGGGAGCTCTCCTACGAGCAGTACTTC.

The chain recombines TRBV7-2 with TRBJ1-2; a possible D gene is TRBD1 (5 bases). The germline V gene encodes CDR1 SGHTA and CDR2 FQGNSA. Trimming removed 1 base from V and 9 bases from J, with 9 bases in between. The CDR3 contains 12 residues. The CDR3 DNA follows: TGTGCCAGCAGCTTAGAGAGGGGTAGCTACACCTTC. Its protein is CASSLERGSYTF.